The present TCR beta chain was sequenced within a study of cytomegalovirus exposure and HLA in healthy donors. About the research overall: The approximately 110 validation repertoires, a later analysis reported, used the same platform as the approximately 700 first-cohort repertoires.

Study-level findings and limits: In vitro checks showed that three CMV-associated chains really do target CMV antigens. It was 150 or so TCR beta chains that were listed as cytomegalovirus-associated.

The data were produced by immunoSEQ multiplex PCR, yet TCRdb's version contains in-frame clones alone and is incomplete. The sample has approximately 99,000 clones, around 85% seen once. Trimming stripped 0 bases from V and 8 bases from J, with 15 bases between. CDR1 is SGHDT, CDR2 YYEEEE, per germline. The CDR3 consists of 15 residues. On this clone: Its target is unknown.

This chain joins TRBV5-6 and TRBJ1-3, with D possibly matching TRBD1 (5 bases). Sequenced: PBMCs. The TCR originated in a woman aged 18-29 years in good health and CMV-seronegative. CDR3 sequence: CASSLARVTADTIYF. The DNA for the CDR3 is TGTGCCAGCAGCTTGGCCAGGGTGACGGCGGACACCATATATTTT.